This is a list of T cell receptor beta chains from one sample in a study of blood T cell repertoires in COVID-19. Sequenced by immunoSEQ multiplex PCR; TCRdb stores in-frame clones only, minus some. The data show about 440,000 clones, about 90% seen once. What was sequenced was PBMCs or T cells enriched from blood (not recorded which). Source of these receptors: a woman aged 18-29 years with acute COVID-19. Both conserved end residues are part of each CDR3. D genes are given only for firm matches. Some rows mark clone size as missing; the rest say once, few, many or name a class of expanded clone.

J gene,V gene,D gene,clone size,CDR3 DNA,CDR3 protein
TRBJ1-1,TRBV7-8,TRBD1,NA,TGTGCCAGCAGCATTGGGACAGGGAACTTGGCTTTCTTT,CASSIGTGNLAFF
TRBJ2-1,TRBV18,TRBD1,once,TGTGCCAGCTCACCCACAACCGGGACAGATAGAAGGGATGAGCAGTTCTTC,CASSPTTGTDRRDEQFF
TRBJ2-3,TRBV4-1,TRBD1,NA,TGCGCCAGCAGCCAAGTAGGGACAGGGGACCCAGATACGCAGTATTTT,CASSQVGTGDPDTQYF
TRBJ2-1,TRBV10-3,TRBD2,NA,TGTGCCATCAGTGTGGGACTAGCGGGAGTTGAGCAGTTCTTC,CAISVGLAGVEQFF
TRBJ1-4,TRBV6-5,NA,NA,TGTGCCAGCAGAGCGGACAGAACTAATGAAAAACTGTTTTTT,CASRADRTNEKLFF
TRBJ2-7,TRBV4-1,TRBD1,NA,TGCGCCAGCAGCCAACCACCGGGACAGGGCTATTACGAGCAGTACTTC,CASSQPPGQGYYEQYF
TRBJ1-5,TRBV6-5,TRBD1,NA,TGTGCCAGCAGGGCGACAGGGGCACATCAGCCCCAGCATTTT,CASRATGAHQPQHF
TRBJ2-1,TRBV27,TRBD2,NA,TGTGCCAGCAGTTGGGGTTTAGGCGGGAGGGCCAAGATGAAGTCCTACAATGAGCAGTTCTTC,CASSWGLGGRAKMKSYNEQFF
TRBJ2-1,TRBV5-4,TRBD2,NA,TGTGCCAGCAGCTCAAAAGCGGGAGCTAGGTATGAGCAGTTCTTC,CASSSKAGARYEQFF
TRBJ1-3,TRBV6-5,NA,NA,TGTGCCACCAAGACAGACCACTCTGGAAACACCATATATTTT,CATKTDHSGNTIYF
TRBJ1-1,TRBV5-1,NA,NA,TGCGCCAGCAGTGGCATGAACACTGAAGCTTTCTTT,CASSGMNTEAFF
TRBJ1-5,TRBV27,NA,NA,TGTGCCAGCAGTTTACGAGGTCAGCCCCAGCATTTT,CASSLRGQPQHF
TRBJ2-7,TRBV2,TRBD2,NA,TGTGCCAGCAGTGACCCGACTAGCGGGAGCGGCTTC,CASSDPTSGSGF
TRBJ1-3,TRBV6-5,NA,NA,TGTGCCAGCAGTTATCGCAGCTCTGGAAACACCATATATTTT,CASSYRSSGNTIYF
TRBJ2-7,TRBV3-1/TRBV3-2,TRBD1,NA,TGTGCCAGCAGCCTGGGACAGGGAATCAACGAGCAGTACTTC,CASSLGQGINEQYF
TRBJ2-7,TRBV7-8,TRBD1,NA,TGTGCCAGCAGCTTACTGGGTATAGGGCAGGGGGTTTTGTACGAGCAGTACTTC,CASSLLGIGQGVLYEQYF
TRBJ1-2,TRBV10-3,TRBD1,NA,TGTGCCAGCGGGACAGCGAACTATGGCTACACCTTC,CASGTANYGYTF
TRBJ2-7,TRBV5-3,TRBD1,NA,TGTGCCAGAACACAGGGGTGGACCTACGAGCAGTACTTC,CARTQGWTYEQYF
TRBJ2-5,TRBV7-9,NA,NA,TGTGCCAGCAGCTTGGGGACTGGCTCGGAGACCCAGTACTTC,CASSLGTGSETQYF
TRBJ2-3,TRBV6-1,NA,NA,TGTGCCAGCAGTGAACCCTATCCCTTGTCCAGGACTCATAATACGCAGTATTTT,CASSEPYPLSRTHNTQYF
TRBJ2-7,TRBV3-1/TRBV3-2,NA,NA,TGTGCCAGCAGCCATCGGGAGTACGAGCAGTACTTC,CASSHREYEQYF
TRBJ2-7,TRBV10-3,NA,NA,TGTGCCATCATCGATGAGAAGGGAGGGGGGTCCTACGAGCAGTACTTC,CAIIDEKGGGSYEQYF
TRBJ1-1,TRBV13,NA,NA,TGTGCCAGCAGGGCGGGCGGTAAGAACACTGAAGCTTTCTTT,CASRAGGKNTEAFF
TRBJ2-3,TRBV24-1,TRBD2,NA,TGTGCCACCAGTGATAGGGGACTAGCGGGCACAGATACGCAGTATTTT,CATSDRGLAGTDTQYF
TRBJ1-2,TRBV19,NA,few,TGTGCCAGTACCCGGGACATTCTTAATCGGGGCTACACCTTC,CASTRDILNRGYTF
TRBJ1-4,TRBV27,TRBD1,NA,TGTGCCAGCAGTTTAAACAGGGGCAATGAAAAACTGTTTTTT,CASSLNRGNEKLFF
TRBJ1-1,TRBV4-3,NA,NA,TGCGCCAGCAGCCCGGGTGGGACTGAAGCTTTCTTT,CASSPGGTEAFF
TRBJ2-2,TRBV7-6,NA,NA,TGTGCCAGCAGCTTTTACAGGGACACCGGGGAGCTGTTTTTT,CASSFYRDTGELFF
TRBJ1-4,TRBV30,NA,once,TGTGCCTGGAGCCCGACAGTGATTAATGAAAAACTGTTTTTT,CAWSPTVINEKLFF
TRBJ2-7,TRBV6-1,TRBD1,NA,TGTGCCAGCAGTGAGTACCGGGACAGGATATACGAGCAGTACTTC,CASSEYRDRIYEQYF
TRBJ2-5,TRBV12-3/TRBV12-4,NA,NA,TGTGCCAGCAGCGCCCGGAGTCTAGAGACCCAGTACTTC,CASSARSLETQYF
TRBJ2-1,TRBV7-2,TRBD2,NA,TGTGCCAGCAGCTGGAGGGGGACTAGCGACTACAATGAGCAGTTCTTC,CASSWRGTSDYNEQFF
TRBJ1-2,TRBV6-5,NA,NA,TGTGCCAGCAGTTACTCGAAGGGACTCTCAAGTGGCTACACCTTC,CASSYSKGLSSGYTF
TRBJ1-4,TRBV5-6,TRBD1,NA,TGTGCCAGCAGCTTGGGTCCAGGGGGGTCAACTAATGAAAAACTGTTTTTT,CASSLGPGGSTNEKLFF
TRBJ1-1,TRBV3-1/TRBV3-2,NA,NA,TGTGCCAGCAGCCACGGGGTTGACACTGAAGCTTTCTTT,CASSHGVDTEAFF
TRBJ2-5,TRBV7-7,TRBD2,NA,TGTGCTAGCAGCTTACGCGGGGGGGTCGGCTTCCAAGAGACCCAGTACTTC,CASSLRGGVGFQETQYF
TRBJ1-6,TRBV9,NA,NA,TGTGCCAGCAGCGTGCAGGGTCTCGATTCACCCCTCCACTTT,CASSVQGLDSPLHF
TRBJ1-5,TRBV5-4,NA,NA,TGTGCCAGCAGCTTGATGGGCGCAGGGGATAATCAGCCCCAGCATTTT,CASSLMGAGDNQPQHF
TRBJ2-5,TRBV27,TRBD1,NA,TGTGCCAGCACCCCGACAGGGGCCGGGGAAGAGACCCAGTACTTC,CASTPTGAGEETQYF
TRBJ2-7,TRBV3-1/TRBV3-2,NA,NA,TGTGCCAGCAGCCAATCGATACTTCGGGGGTTCAACTACGAGCAGTACTTC,CASSQSILRGFNYEQYF
TRBJ2-5,TRBV7-6,TRBD2,NA,TGTGCCAGCAGCTCCGGGACTAGCGGGGGTATTAGAGAGACCCAGTACTTC,CASSSGTSGGIRETQYF
TRBJ1-5,TRBV10-2,NA,NA,TGCGCCAGCAGTGAGTCTTCGGTGAATCAGCCCCAGCATTTT,CASSESSVNQPQHF
TRBJ1-1,TRBV2,NA,NA,TGTGCCAGCAGTGCCGGGTTAGCTGAAGCTTTCTTT,CASSAGLAEAFF
TRBJ1-5,TRBV6-5,TRBD1,NA,TGTGCCAGCAGCGTCGACAGGGACGAGAATCAGCCCCAGCATTTT,CASSVDRDENQPQHF
TRBJ1-2,TRBV12-3/TRBV12-4,TRBD1,NA,TGTGCCAGCAGAGAGACAGGGGACTATGGCTACACCTTC,CASRETGDYGYTF
TRBJ1-2,TRBV7-9,TRBD1,NA,TGTGCCAGCAGCCACTCGACAGGGCCCTATGGCTACACCTTC,CASSHSTGPYGYTF
TRBJ2-1,TRBV7-9,NA,NA,TGTGCCAGCAGCTTCGAGTTTGGTGAGCAGTTCTTC,CASSFEFGEQFF
TRBJ2-7,TRBV12-3/TRBV12-4,NA,few,TGTGCCAGCAGTCCCGGGGATCACGAGCAGTACTTC,CASSPGDHEQYF